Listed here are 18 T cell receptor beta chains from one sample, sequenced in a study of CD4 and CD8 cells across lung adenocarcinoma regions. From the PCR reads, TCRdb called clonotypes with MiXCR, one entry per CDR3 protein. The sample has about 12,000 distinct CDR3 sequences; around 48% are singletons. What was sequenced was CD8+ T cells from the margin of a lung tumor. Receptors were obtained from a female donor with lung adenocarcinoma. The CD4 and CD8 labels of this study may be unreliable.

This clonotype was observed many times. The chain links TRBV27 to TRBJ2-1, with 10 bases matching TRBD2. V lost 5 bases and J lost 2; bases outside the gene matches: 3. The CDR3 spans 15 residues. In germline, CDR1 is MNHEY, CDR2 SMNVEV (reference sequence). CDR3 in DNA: TGTGCCAGCAGTCGACTAGCGGGCACCTACAATGAGCAGTTCTTC. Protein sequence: CASSRLAGTYNEQFF.

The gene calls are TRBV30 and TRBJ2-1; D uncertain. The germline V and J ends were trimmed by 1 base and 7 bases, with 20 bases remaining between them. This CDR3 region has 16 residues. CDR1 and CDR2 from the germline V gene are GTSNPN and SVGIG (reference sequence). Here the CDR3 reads CAWSEDGRWIKNEQFF. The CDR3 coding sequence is TGTGCCTGGAGTGAGGACGGCCGGTGGATAAAAAATGAGCAGTTCTTC.

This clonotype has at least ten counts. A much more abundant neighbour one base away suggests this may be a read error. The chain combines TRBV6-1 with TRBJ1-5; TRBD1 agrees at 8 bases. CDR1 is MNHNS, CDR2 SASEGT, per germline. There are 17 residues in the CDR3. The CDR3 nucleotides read TGTGTCAGCAGTAAAACAGGGACAGGCGTTAGCAATCAGCCCCAGCATTTT. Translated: CVSSKTGTGVSNQPQHF.

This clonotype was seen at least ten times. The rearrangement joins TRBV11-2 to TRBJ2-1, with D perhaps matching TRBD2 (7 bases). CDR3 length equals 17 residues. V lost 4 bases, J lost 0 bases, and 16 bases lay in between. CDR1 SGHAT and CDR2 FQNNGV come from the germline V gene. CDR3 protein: CASSSGGRVSSYNEQFF. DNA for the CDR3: TGTGCCAGCAGCTCCGGGGGGCGAGTTAGCTCCTACAATGAGCAGTTCTTC.

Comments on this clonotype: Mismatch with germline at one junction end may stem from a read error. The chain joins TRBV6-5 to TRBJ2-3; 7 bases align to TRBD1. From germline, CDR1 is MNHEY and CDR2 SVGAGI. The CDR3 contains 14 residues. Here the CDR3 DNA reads TGTGCCAGCAGTTACTCGAGAGGGGGCGACGCGCAGTATTTC. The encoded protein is CASSYSRGGDAQYF.

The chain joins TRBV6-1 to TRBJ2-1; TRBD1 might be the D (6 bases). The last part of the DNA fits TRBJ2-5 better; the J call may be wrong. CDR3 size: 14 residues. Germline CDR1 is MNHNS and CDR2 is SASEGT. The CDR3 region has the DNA TGTGCCAGCAGTGAATACAGGGTCGGGGAGACCCAGTACTTC. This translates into CASSEYRVGETQYF.

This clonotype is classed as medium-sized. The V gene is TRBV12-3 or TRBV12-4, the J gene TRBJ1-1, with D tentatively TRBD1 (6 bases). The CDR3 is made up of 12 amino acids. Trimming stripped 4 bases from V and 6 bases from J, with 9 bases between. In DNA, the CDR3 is TGTGCCAGCAGTTGGGACACGCCTGAAGCTTTCTTT. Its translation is CASSWDTPEAFF.

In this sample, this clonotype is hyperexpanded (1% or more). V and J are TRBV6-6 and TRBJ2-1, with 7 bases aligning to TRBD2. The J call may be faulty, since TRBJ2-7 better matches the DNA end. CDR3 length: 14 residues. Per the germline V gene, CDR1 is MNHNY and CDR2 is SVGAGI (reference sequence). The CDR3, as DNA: TGTGCCAGCAGTCCCGGGACTAACCCCTACGAGCAGTACTTC. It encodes CASSPGTNPYEQYF.

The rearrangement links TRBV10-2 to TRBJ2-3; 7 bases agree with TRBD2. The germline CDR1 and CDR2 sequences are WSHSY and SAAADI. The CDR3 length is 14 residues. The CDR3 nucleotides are TGCGCGGGCAGTGGGGGGAGGGAGGCAGATACGCAGTATTTT. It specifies CAGSGGREADTQYF.

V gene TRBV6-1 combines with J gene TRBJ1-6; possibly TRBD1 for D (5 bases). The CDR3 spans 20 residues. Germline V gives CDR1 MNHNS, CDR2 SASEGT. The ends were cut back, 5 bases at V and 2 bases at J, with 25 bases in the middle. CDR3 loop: CASSLSFWGAEQAYNSPLHF. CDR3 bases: TGTGCCAGCAGTCTCTCATTTTGGGGCGCGGAACAAGCCTATAATTCACCCCTCCACTTT.

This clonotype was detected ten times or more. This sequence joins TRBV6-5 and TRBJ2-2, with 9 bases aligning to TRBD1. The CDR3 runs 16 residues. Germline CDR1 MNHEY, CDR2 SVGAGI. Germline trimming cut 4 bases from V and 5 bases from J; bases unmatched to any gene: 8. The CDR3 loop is CASSLPWTGATGELFF. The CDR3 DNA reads TGTGCCAGCAGTTTACCCTGGACAGGGGCAACCGGGGAGCTGTTTTTT.

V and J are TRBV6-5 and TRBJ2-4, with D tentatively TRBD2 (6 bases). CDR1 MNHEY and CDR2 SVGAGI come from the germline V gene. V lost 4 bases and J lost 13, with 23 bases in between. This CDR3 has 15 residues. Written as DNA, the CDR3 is TGTGCCAGCAGTTCGGGGCGGGGAGCCAAAGATATGCAGTACTTC. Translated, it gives CASSSGRGAKDMQYF.

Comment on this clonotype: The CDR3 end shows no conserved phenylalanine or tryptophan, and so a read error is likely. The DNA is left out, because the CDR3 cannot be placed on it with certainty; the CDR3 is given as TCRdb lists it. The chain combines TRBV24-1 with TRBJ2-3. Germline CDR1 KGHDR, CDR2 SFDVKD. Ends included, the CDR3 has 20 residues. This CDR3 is CATTSSQIFVFLVGKRFHHV.

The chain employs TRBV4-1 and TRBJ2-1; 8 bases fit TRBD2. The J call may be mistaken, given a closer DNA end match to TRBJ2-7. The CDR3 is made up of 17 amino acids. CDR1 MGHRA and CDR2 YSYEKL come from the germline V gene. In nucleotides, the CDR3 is TGCGCCAGCAGCCAGGAGAGAAGGACTAGCAATGCGTGCGAGCAGTACTTC. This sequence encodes CASSQERRTSNACEQYF.

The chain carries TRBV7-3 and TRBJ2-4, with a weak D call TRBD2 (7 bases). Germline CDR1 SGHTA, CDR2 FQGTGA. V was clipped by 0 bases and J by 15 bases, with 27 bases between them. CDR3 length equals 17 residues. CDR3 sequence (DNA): TGTGCCAGCAGCTTAACATCTAGTGGGAGGGACACCGGGGAGCTGTACTTC. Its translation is CASSLTSSGRDTGELYF. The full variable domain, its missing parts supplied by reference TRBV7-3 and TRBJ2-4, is GAGVSQTPSNKVTEKGKYVELRCDPISGHTALYWYRQSLGQGPEFLIYFQGTGAADDSGLPNDRFFAVRPEGSVSTLKIQRTERGDSAVYLCASSLTSSGRDTGELYFGAGTRLSVL.

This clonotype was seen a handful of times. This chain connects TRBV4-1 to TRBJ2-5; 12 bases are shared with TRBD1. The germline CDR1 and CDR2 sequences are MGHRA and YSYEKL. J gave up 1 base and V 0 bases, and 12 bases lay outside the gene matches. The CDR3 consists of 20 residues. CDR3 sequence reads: CASSQEPTTGTGGAQETQYF. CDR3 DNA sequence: TGCGCCAGCAGCCAAGAGCCCACCACCGGGACAGGGGGCGCCCAAGAGACCCAGTACTTC.

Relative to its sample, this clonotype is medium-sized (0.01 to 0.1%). CDR3 coding DNA: TGTGCCAACTCCGTGGGGGAATTTAGCACAGATACGCAGTATTTT. Its translation is CANSVGEFSTDTQYF. The chain links TRBV6-1 to TRBJ2-3; D could derive from TRBD1 or TRBD2 (5 bases each). In germline, CDR1 is MNHNS, CDR2 SASEGT. The CDR3 runs 15 residues. V was pared by 10 bases and J by 0 bases, with 17 bases between.

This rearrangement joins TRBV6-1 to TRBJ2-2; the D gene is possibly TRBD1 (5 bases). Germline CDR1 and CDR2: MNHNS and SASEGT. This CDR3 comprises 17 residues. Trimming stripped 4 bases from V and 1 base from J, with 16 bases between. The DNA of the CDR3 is TGTGCCAGCAGTGTACATGTTGGGGCAGGGAACACCGGGGAGCTGTTTTTT. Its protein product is CASSVHVGAGNTGELFF.